This T cell receptor (beta chain) was identified in a study of shared clonotypes between healthy human individuals. Study background: Each donor's CD4 naive and CD4 memory cells filled three plates apiece, CD8 naive two, and CD8 memory one. Study-wide findings and caveats: Against clonotypes common to all four donors, non-shared ones had lower generation probabilities.

In regard to this clone: Its target is unknown.

Trimming took off 2 bases at V and 10 bases at J, with 18 bases between the two ends. From germline, CDR1 is MGHRA and CDR2 YSYEKL. The CDR3 length is 15 residues. Sorted subsets were amplified in replicate PCRs using 200 ng DNA, 25,000 to 30,000 T cell genomes. This table comes from immunoSEQ multiplex PCR, and its TCRdb copy is limited to in-frame clones, with some not included. This table has about 2.4 million clones, 90% to 95% appearing once. This rearrangement joins TRBV4-1 to TRBJ2-4, with D maybe TRBD1 (6 bases). The origin of this receptor is a man between 18 and 29 years old in good health. Some clones in this sample may be carry-over from other donors' samples. Material for sequencing was naive CD4+ T cells from PBMCs. Subset defined: CD45RA+ positively selected. In nucleotides, the CDR3 is TGCGCCAGCAGCCAACTGGGTCTCCCGCAGGGGATTCAGTACTTC. Protein sequence: CASSQLGLPQGIQYF.